Shown below are 5 T cell receptor beta chains from a single sample sequenced in a study of identical twins. One entry per CDR3 protein, called by TCRdb with MiXCR from the 5' RACE reads. This table holds about 700,000 distinct CDR3 sequences, around 8.6% found once. These data were likewise used in another study, on yellow fever vaccine responses in identical twins.

Input material: PBMCs. These receptors were collected from a woman aged 18-29 years in good health.

In its sample, this clonotype was seen a few times. The J gene is TRBJ2-1, the V gene TRBV11-2; perhaps TRBD1 as D (6 bases). This CDR3 has 15 residues. Trimming cost V 2 bases and J 2 bases, with 10 bases left between them. Germline V gene data show CDR1 as SGHAT and CDR2 as FQNNGV. The CDR3 nucleotides are TGTGCCAGCAGCTTACAACAGGGTACCTACAATGAGCAGTTCTTC. Translated: CASSLQQGTYNEQFF.

This clonotype was seen many times. The chain combines TRBV3-1 with TRBJ2-7, with 8 nucleotides matching TRBD1. The germline V gene encodes CDR1 LGHDT and CDR2 YNNKEL (reference sequence). The V segment lost 4 bases and the J segment 2 bases; nucleotides outside the gene matches: 7. The CDR3 spans 15 residues. The CDR3 DNA reads TGTGCCAGCAGCCCCGGGACAGGCTCCCCCTACGAGCAGTACTTC. This translates into CASSPGTGSPYEQYF.

V and J are TRBV6-5 and TRBJ2-2, with D unclear. V gave up 0 bases and J gave up 2 bases, with 10 bases separating them. From germline, CDR1 is MNHEY and CDR2 SVGAGI. CDR3 length: 16 amino acids. CDR3 region: CASSYSNILNTGELFF. The CDR3 nucleotides read TGTGCCAGCAGTTACTCGAACATCCTTAACACCGGGGAGCTGTTTTTT.

The chain joins TRBV5-6 to TRBJ2-3, with 12 bases aligning to TRBD2. Trimming cost V 1 base and J 4 bases; bases outside gene matches: 1. The V gene's germline CDR1 is SGHDT and CDR2 YYEEEE. The CDR3 covers 15 residues. CDR3 sequence (DNA): TGTGCCAGCAGCTTGCCTAGCGGGGGGGCAGATACGCAGTATTTT. As protein: CASSLPSGGADTQYF. Variable domain in full (rest from reference TRBV5-6 and TRBJ2-3): DAGVTQSPTHLIKTRGQQVTLRCSPKSGHDTVSWYQQALGQGPQFIFQYYEEEERQRGNFPDRFSGHQFPNYSSELNVNALLLGDSALYLCASSLPSGGADTQYFGPGTRLTVL.

This clonotype occurred a few times. The chain is built from TRBV7-9 and TRBJ1-1; TRBD1 might be the D (5 bases). The V gene's germline CDR1 is SEHNR and CDR2 FQNEAQ (reference sequence). The CDR3 is 15 amino acids. Between the trimmed V and J ends, which lost 4 bases and 0 bases, there was a span of 12 bases. CDR3 sequence: CASSSGGPLNTEAFF. The CDR3 nucleotides are TGTGCCAGCAGCTCGGGGGGTCCCTTGAACACTGAAGCTTTCTTT.